The rows below give T cell receptor beta chains drawn from one sample of a study of immune heterogeneity within non-small cell lung tumors. TCRdb re-derived calls from the multiplex PCR reads in MiXCR, one entry per CDR3 protein. This sample has some 21,000 distinct CDR3 sequences, with 28% found just once. Input material: lung tumor tissue. Every receptor here comes from a man aged 40-49 years with non-small cell lung cancer. CDR3s include the opening cysteine and the closing phenylalanine or tryptophan. Each record gives: V gene, CDR3 length, D gene, clone size, J gene, CDR3 protein, CDR3 DNA. The D gene is left open where the match is weak. Clone size is shown for a subset of rows, as once, few, many or a class of expanded clone.

TRBV10-1	14	.	.	TRBJ2-6	CATSVRWDSNVLTF	TGCGCCACAAGCGTCAGGTGGGATTCCAACGTCCTGACTTTC
TRBV7-2	12	.	many	TRBJ2-7	CASSHADYEQYF	TGTGCCAGCAGCCATGCAGACTACGAGCAGTACTTC
TRBV28	14	TRBD1	many	TRBJ2-2	CATGQGTNTGELFF	TGTGCCACCGGACAGGGGACGAACACCGGGGAGCTGTTTTTT
TRBV20-1	14	.	.	TRBJ2-5	CSAHPASYGETQYF	TGCAGTGCACACCCAGCGTCTTATGGGGAGACCCAGTACTTC
TRBV7-2	18	TRBD2	many	TRBJ2-7	CASSLIPGLAGRQGEQYF	TGTGCCAGCAGCCTCATACCGGGACTAGCGGGCAGGCAGGGCGAGCAGTACTTC
TRBV19	15	TRBD1	many	TRBJ1-5	CASSMGQGIDQPQHF	TGTGCCAGTAGTATGGGACAGGGGATCGATCAGCCCCAGCATTTT
TRBV7-9	16	.	.	TRBJ1-4	CASSLGTGTPNEKLFF	TGTGCCAGCAGCTTAGGGACCGGGACACCTAATGAAAAACTGTTTTTT
TRBV6-4	15	TRBD2	few	TRBJ2-1	CASSQLAGGPGEQFF	TGTGCCAGCAGCCAACTAGCGGGAGGGCCCGGTGAGCAGTTCTTC
TRBV6-1	15	TRBD1	few	TRBJ2-3	CASKRQGVRGDTQYF	TGTGCCAGCAAGCGACAGGGGGTCCGCGGAGATACGCAGTATTTT
TRBV12-3/TRBV12-4	15	TRBD1	few	TRBJ2-7	CASSLWGQGAREQYF	TGTGCCAGCAGTCTGTGGGGACAGGGGGCTCGCGAGCAGTACTTC
TRBV27	16	TRBD1	.	TRBJ2-5	CASRQFGTGQQETQYF	TGTGCCAGCAGGCAATTCGGGACAGGGCAACAAGAGACCCAGTACTTC
TRBV5-1	14	.	many	TRBJ1-5	CASSLAGPDQPQHF	TGCGCCAGCAGCTTGGCGGGACCGGACCAGCCCCAGCATTTT
TRBV7-2	14	.	.	TRBJ2-3	CASSLKGFTDTQYF	TGTGCCAGCAGCTTAAAAGGGTTCACAGATACGCAGTATTTT
TRBV7-2	11	.	few	TRBJ2-3	CASALTDTQYF	TGTGCCAGCGCCCTCACAGATACGCAGTATTTT
TRBV7-8	15	TRBD2	few	TRBJ2-3	CASSPSGRTIDTQYF	TGTGCCAGCAGCCCTAGCGGGAGAACGATAGATACGCAGTATTTT
TRBV3-1	14	.	few	TRBJ1-1	CASSLQAGNTEAFF	TGTGCCAGCAGCCTCCAAGCAGGTAACACTGAAGCTTTCTTT
TRBV9	15	.	.	TRBJ2-1	CASSVEGRDNNEKFF	TGTGCCAGCAGCGTAGAAGGGCGGGACAACAATGAGAAGTTCTTC
TRBV7-9	14	.	few	TRBJ2-7	CASSLDVTSYEQYF	TGTGCCAGCAGCTTAGATGTCACCTCCTACGAGCAGTACTTC
TRBV10-3	14	.	many	TRBJ1-1	CAISESGGSTEAFF	TGTGCCATCAGTGAGTCGGGAGGGTCCACTGAAGCTTTCTTT
TRBV5-1	14	.	.	TRBJ1-2	CASIFRIANYGYTF	TGCGCCAGCATCTTCAGGATAGCTAACTATGGCTACACCTTC
TRBV7-8	16	TRBD2	few	TRBJ2-3	CASSYRTSGNGDTQYF	TGTGCCAGCAGCTACCGGACTAGCGGGAATGGAGATACGCAGTATTTT
TRBV18	17	.	few	TRBJ2-4	CASSPSRTHLAKNIQYF	TGTGCCAGCTCACCATCCCGGACACATCTAGCCAAAAACATTCAGTACTTC
TRBV5-1	15	.	.	TRBJ1-1	CASSLVGGGDTEAFF	TGCGCCAGCAGCTTGGTGGGGGGGGGTGACACTGAAGCTTTCTTT
TRBV6-1	15	TRBD1	few	TRBJ1-4	CASGKQGMTNEKLFF	TGTGCCAGCGGAAAACAGGGGATGACTAATGAAAAACTGTTTTTT
TRBV27	16	TRBD2	few	TRBJ2-5	CASSSGTSGRIETQYF	TGTGCCAGCAGTTCTGGGACTAGCGGGAGAATAGAGACCCAGTACTTC
TRBV7-2	16	TRBD2	few	TRBJ2-1	CASRERGGVSYNEQFF	TGTGCCAGCAGAGAGCGGGGAGGGGTTTCCTACAATGAGCAGTTCTTC
TRBV6-2/TRBV6-3	16	TRBD2	medium-sized	TRBJ2-7	CASSYSFSGTSYEQYF	TGTGCCAGCAGTTACTCGTTTAGCGGGACCTCCTACGAGCAGTACTTC
TRBV5-6	16	TRBD1	.	TRBJ1-6	CASSPGQGGGNSPLHF	TGTGCCAGCAGCCCAGGACAGGGAGGAGGCAATTCACCCCTCCACTTT
TRBV6-2/TRBV6-3	14	.	.	TRBJ2-4	CASSWLGASNIQYF	TGTGCCAGTTCATGGCTAGGTGCGAGTAACATTCAGTACTTC
TRBV3-1	16	TRBD1	.	TRBJ1-1	CASSRGTGGMNTEAFF	TGTGCCAGCAGCCGTGGGACAGGGGGTATGAACACTGAAGCTTTCTTT
TRBV27	14	TRBD2	many	TRBJ2-1	CASRPGTRNNEQFF	TGTGCCAGCAGACCCGGGACTAGAAACAATGAGCAGTTCTTC
TRBV3-1	15	TRBD2	.	TRBJ2-3	CASSLAGGAVDTQYF	TGTGCCAGCAGCCTTGCCGGGGGGGCCGTAGATACGCAGTATTTT
TRBV6-2/TRBV6-3	16	TRBD2	many	TRBJ2-7	CASNYPGLAGPYEQYF	TGTGCCAGCAACTACCCGGGACTAGCGGGACCCTACGAGCAGTACTTC
TRBV7-8	15	TRBD2	few	TRBJ2-7	CASSLGGGRFYEQYF	TGTGCCAGCAGCTTAGGCGGGGGGCGATTCTACGAGCAGTACTTC
TRBV12-3/TRBV12-4	16	.	many	TRBJ1-3	CASSELLGLYGNTIYF	TGTGCCAGCAGTGAGCTTTTGGGACTCTATGGAAACACCATATATTTT
TRBV11-2	13	.	medium-sized	TRBJ2-7	CASRRRSSYEQYF	TGTGCCAGCAGGCGACGGAGCTCCTACGAGCAGTACTTC
TRBV29-1	14	.	few	TRBJ2-3	CSVERPSVGDTQYF	TGCAGCGTTGAAAGGCCTAGCGTAGGGGATACGCAGTATTTT
TRBV25-1	15	.	few	TRBJ1-1	CASSEWSGSGTEAFF	TGTGCCAGCAGTGAATGGTCAGGGAGTGGGACTGAAGCTTTCTTT
TRBV7-9	13	.	few	TRBJ2-3	CASSLSGSSTQYF	TGTGCCAGCAGCTTAAGTGGGTCCAGCACGCAGTATTTT
TRBV5-6	13	.	.	TRBJ2-5	CASSLSWARTQYF	TGTGCCAGCAGCTTAAGCTGGGCCAGGACCCAGTACTTC
TRBV27	12	.	.	TRBJ2-2	CASGRQFGDLFF	TGTGCCAGCGGCCGACAGTTCGGGGATCTGTTTTTT
TRBV5-1	16	TRBD1	many	TRBJ1-4	CASSLGQGGTNEKLFF	TGCGCCAGCAGCTTGGGACAGGGGGGGACTAATGAAAAACTGTTTTTT
TRBV6-6	15	.	many	TRBJ2-1	CASSYGPQGTNEQFF	TGTGCCAGCAGTTACGGTCCTCAGGGAACGAATGAGCAGTTCTTC
TRBV12-3/TRBV12-4	19	TRBD2	.	TRBJ2-7	CASTKRGLAGGIDPYEQYF	TGTGCCAGCACTAAACGGGGACTAGCGGGAGGGATCGATCCCTACGAGCAGTACTTC
TRBV6-1	13	.	many	TRBJ1-6	CASSDVSVSALHF	TGTGCCAGCAGTGACGTTTCCGTTAGCGCCCTCCACTTT